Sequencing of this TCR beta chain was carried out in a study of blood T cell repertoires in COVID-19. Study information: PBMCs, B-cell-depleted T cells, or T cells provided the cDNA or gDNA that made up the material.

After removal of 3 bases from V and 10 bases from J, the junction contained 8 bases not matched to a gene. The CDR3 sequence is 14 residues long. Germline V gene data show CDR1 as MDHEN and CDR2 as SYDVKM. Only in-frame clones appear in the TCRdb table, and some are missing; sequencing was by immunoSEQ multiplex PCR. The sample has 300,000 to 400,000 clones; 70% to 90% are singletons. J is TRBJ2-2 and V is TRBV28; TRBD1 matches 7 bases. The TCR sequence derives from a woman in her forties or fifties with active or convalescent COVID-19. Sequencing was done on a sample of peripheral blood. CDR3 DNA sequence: TGTGCCAGCAGTTTCGGGACAGCCAGTATGGAGCTGTTTTTT. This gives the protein CASSFGTASMELFF.